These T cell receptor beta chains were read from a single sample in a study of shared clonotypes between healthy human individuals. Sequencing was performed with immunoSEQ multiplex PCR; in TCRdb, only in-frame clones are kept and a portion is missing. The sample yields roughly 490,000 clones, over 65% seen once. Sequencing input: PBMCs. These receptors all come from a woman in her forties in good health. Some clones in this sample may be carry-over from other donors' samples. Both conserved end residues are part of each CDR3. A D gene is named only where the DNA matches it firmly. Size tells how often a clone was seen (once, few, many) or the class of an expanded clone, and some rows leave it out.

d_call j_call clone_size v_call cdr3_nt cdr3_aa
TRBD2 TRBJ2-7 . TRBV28 TGTGCCAGCAGTTTAGGCGGGAGGAGCTCCTACGAGCAGTACTTC CASSLGGRSSYEQYF
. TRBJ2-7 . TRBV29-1 TGCAGCGTTGAAGACAACGGTAGGTACGAGCAGTACTTC CSVEDNGRYEQYF
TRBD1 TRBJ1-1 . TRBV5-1 TGCGCCAGCAGCGTCACAGGGGCCCCCTCGGGGGAAGCTTTCTTT CASSVTGAPSGEAFF
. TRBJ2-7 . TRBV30 TGTGCCTGGAGTAGGGGGGCAGGAGCCTACGAGCAGTACTTC CAWSRGAGAYEQYF
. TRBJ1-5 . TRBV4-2 TGTGCCAGCAGCCAAGATTTTGGGGGGGGTCAGCCCCAGCATTTT CASSQDFGGGQPQHF
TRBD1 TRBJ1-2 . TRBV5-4 TGTGCCAGCAGCTCAATCGAGACAGGGTATGGCTACACCTTC CASSSIETGYGYTF
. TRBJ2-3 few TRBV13 TGTGCCAGCAGCTTAGTGGGGTACGGCGGGAACACAGATACGCAGTATTTT CASSLVGYGGNTDTQYF
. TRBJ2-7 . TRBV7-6 TGTGCCAGCAGCCAAGCAGGGTTTTACGAGCAGTACTTC CASSQAGFYEQYF
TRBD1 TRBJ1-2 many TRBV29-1 TGCAGCGTCCCTGCAACAGGGGACATCTACTATGGCTACACCTTC CSVPATGDIYYGYTF
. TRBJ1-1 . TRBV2 TGTGCCAGCAGTGTTGGGGACGTGACTGAAGCTTTCTTT CASSVGDVTEAFF
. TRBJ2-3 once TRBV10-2 TGCGCCAGCAGTGATTGGGTATCAGATACGCAGTATTTT CASSDWVSDTQYF
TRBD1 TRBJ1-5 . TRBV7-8 TGTGCCAGCAGCCACACTGACAGGGTACGCCAGCCCCAGCATTTT CASSHTDRVRQPQHF
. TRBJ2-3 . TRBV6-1 TGTGCCAGCGGACTGGAGACAGATACGCAGTATTTT CASGLETDTQYF
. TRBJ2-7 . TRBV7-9 TGTGCCAGCAGCTCGGGATTGATTAACTACGAGCAGTACTTC CASSSGLINYEQYF
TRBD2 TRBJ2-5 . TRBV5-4 TGTGCCAGCAGCACCCTAGCGGAAGAGACCCAGTACTTC CASSTLAEETQYF
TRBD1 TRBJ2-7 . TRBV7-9 TGTGCCAGCGGGACCGACAGGGCCTACGAGCAGTACTTC CASGTDRAYEQYF
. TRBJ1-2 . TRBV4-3 TGCGCCAGCAGCCAAGATCTGTGGGGTGTGGGCTACACCTTC CASSQDLWGVGYTF
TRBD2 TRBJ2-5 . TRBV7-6 TGTGCCAGCAGCCTCGGCAACGGGAGGAGGGCAGAGACCCAGTACTTC CASSLGNGRRAETQYF
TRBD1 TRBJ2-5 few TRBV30 TGTGCCTGGACCGGGACAGGGGGGTGGGAGACCCAGTACTTC CAWTGTGGWETQYF
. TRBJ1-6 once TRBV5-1 TGCGCCAGCAGCTTAGCGCCGAGCTCCTATAATTCACCCCTCCACTTT CASSLAPSSYNSPLHF
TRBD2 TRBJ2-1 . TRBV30 TGTGCCTGGAGTGGTGAAGCGGGAGGGCCCGATGAGCAGTTCTTC CAWSGEAGGPDEQFF
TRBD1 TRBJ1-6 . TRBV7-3 TGTGCCAGCAGCGAGGGACAGGTCAACTCACCCCTCCACTTT CASSEGQVNSPLHF
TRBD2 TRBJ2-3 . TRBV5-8 TGTGCCAGCAGCCCGGGACTAGCGGGAGGGACGACGAACACAGATACGCAGTATTTT CASSPGLAGGTTNTDTQYF
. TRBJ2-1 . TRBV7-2 TGTGCCAGCAGCGCCCGGGACTACAATGAGCAGTTCTTC CASSARDYNEQFF
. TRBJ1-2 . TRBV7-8 TGTGCCAGCAGCTTAGATCGGGGATTGGGGAGCTATGGCTACACCTTC CASSLDRGLGSYGYTF
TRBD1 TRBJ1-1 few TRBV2 TGTGCCAGCAGGACAGGGGGCTGGGGTTTGAACACTGAAGCTTTCTTT CASRTGGWGLNTEAFF
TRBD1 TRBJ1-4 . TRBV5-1 TGCGCCAGCAGCTTGGCGGGACAGGGAAGTGAAAAACTGTTTTTT CASSLAGQGSEKLFF
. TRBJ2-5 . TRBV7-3 TGTGCCAGCAGCTCCAACTTTCAAGAGACCCAGTACTTC CASSSNFQETQYF
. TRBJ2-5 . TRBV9 TGTGCCAGCAGCGTTGGGACCATCCGGGAGACCCAGTACTTC CASSVGTIRETQYF
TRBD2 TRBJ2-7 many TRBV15 TGTGCCACCAGCCGGGAGGTTTCCTCCTACGAGCAGTACTTC CATSREVSSYEQYF
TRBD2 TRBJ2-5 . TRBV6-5 TGTGCCAGCATCCACCTAGCGGGAGAAGAGACCCAGTACTTC CASIHLAGEETQYF
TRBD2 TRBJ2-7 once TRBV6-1 TGTGCCAGCAGTGGGGTTAGCGGGAGAGGGGTCTACGAGCAGTACTTC CASSGVSGRGVYEQYF
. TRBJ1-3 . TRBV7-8 TGTGCCAGCAGCTTCCACCACTCAGGGGAAGCAACGCCGATCTCTGGAAACACCATATATTTT CASSFHHSGEATPISGNTIYF
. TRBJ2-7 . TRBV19 TGTGCCAGTTCGCTGCAGGGTCTCCACGAGCAGTACTTC CASSLQGLHEQYF
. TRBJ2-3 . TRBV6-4 TGTGCCAGCAGTTCGGAGTTCGGCACAGATACGCAGTATTTT CASSSEFGTDTQYF
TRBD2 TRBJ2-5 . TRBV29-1 TGCAGCGTCCCGGGGGGGGGAAACACAGAGACCCAGTACTTC CSVPGGGNTETQYF
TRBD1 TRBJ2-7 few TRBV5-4 TGTGCCAGCAGCCAGGGGGCGCTTGTCACCTACGAGCAGTACTTC CASSQGALVTYEQYF
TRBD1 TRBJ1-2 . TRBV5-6 TGTGCCAGCAGCCAAGATGGGGCAGGGGGCGCCGGCTATGGCTACACCTTC CASSQDGAGGAGYGYTF
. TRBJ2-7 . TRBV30 TGTGCCTGGAGTAGGCAATACGAGCAGTACTTC CAWSRQYEQYF
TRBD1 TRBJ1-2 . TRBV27 TGTGCCAGCAGTTCCACAGACAGGGTTCGAGGCTACACCTTC CASSSTDRVRGYTF
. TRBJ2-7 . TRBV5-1 TGCGCCAGCAGCTTGGTACTAGGGGGCGAGCAGTACTTC CASSLVLGGEQYF